Listed below are T cell receptor beta chains from one sample, sequenced in a study of cytomegalovirus exposure and HLA in healthy donors. The protocol was immunoSEQ multiplex PCR, while the TCRdb copy is restricted to in-frame clones and leaves out a portion. The sample totals 45,000 to 60,000 clones. The sample taken for sequencing was PBMCs. Receptor source: a woman aged 40-49 years in good health and CMV-seronegative. Each CDR3 is given without its conserved first and last residue.

>TRBV30
AWLAGLGNLH
>TRBV5-4
ASSPEGGGNSYEQY
>TRBV30
AWSQRRTVPEKLF
>TRBV18
ASSPEGGTYEQY
>TRBV14
ACNTGGSGNTIY
>TRBV28
ASSLVEGVGGGAGEQF
>TRBV30
AVRMGQVMNTEAF
>TRBV6-5
ASSYSSSGDTGELF
>TRBV6-6
ASSLQQGLNTEAF
>TRBV18
ASSPLTSGSIPDTQY
>TRBV29-1
SAGAGAHEQY
>TRBV29-1
SGNRGYATEAF
>TRBV7-2
ASSYVENQPQH
>TRBV6-5
ASSPGSSYNSPLH
>TRBV6-5
ASSSGQGRRGYT
>TRBV7-2
ASSLTSGTYNEQF
>TRBV5-6
ASSHRKGDAPQH
>TRBV7-9
ASSPPWGVSDDTEAF
>TRBV19
ASKRQGAYYGYT
>TRBV2
ASSENIYGYT
>TRBV11-2
ASSLDRGAAQH
>TRBV14
ASSARQGEETQY
>TRBV19
ASSQGTYNEQF
>TRBV30
AWSGQGAWTEAF
>TRBV7-9
ASSLRQTNYGYT
>TRBV19
ASSIGSANTGELF
>TRBV9
ASSVGRRGEQF
>TRBV28
ASSLFQRDVHEQY